A selection of T cell receptor beta chains follows, all from one sample in a study of blood T cell repertoires in COVID-19. Sequencing used immunoSEQ multiplex PCR; TCRdb keeps in-frame clones, though not all of them. The sample shows some 100,000 clones, around 87% of them seen only once. Material: peripheral blood. The source of these receptors is a human donor in a cohort sampled during active COVID-19. Both conserved end residues are part of each CDR3. The order of the fields is D gene, clone size, J gene, V gene, CDR3 protein, CDR3 DNA. D genes are given only for firm matches. Clone size, where shown, is once, few, many, or a class for clones that have expanded.

D gene: TRBD1
clone size: .
J gene: TRBJ2-5
V gene: TRBV7-8
CDR3 protein: CASTPRRDRYQETQYF
CDR3 DNA: TGTGCCAGCACCCCCCGGCGGGACAGGTACCAAGAGACCCAGTACTTC

D gene: TRBD2
clone size: .
J gene: TRBJ2-7
V gene: TRBV28
CDR3 protein: CASSPTGLAASYEQYF
CDR3 DNA: TGTGCCAGCAGCCCCACGGGACTAGCGGCCTCCTACGAGCAGTACTTC

D gene: .
clone size: .
J gene: TRBJ2-3
V gene: TRBV6-5
CDR3 protein: CASRVGPSDTDTQYF
CDR3 DNA: TGTGCCAGCAGGGTGGGTCCTAGCGACACAGATACGCAGTATTTT

D gene: .
clone size: .
J gene: TRBJ2-7
V gene: TRBV18
CDR3 protein: CASSPPGGADYEQYF
CDR3 DNA: TGTGCCAGCTCACCACCCGGCGGGGCCGACTACGAGCAGTACTTC

D gene: .
clone size: .
J gene: TRBJ1-5
V gene: TRBV7-9
CDR3 protein: CASSLVGGQPQHF
CDR3 DNA: TGTGCCAGCAGCTTAGTCGGGGGGCAGCCCCAGCATTTT

D gene: .
clone size: .
J gene: TRBJ2-7
V gene: TRBV29-1
CDR3 protein: CSILRRDTSYEQYF
CDR3 DNA: TGCAGCATCCTCCGACGGGACACCTCCTACGAGCAGTACTTC

D gene: .
clone size: few
J gene: TRBJ1-4
V gene: TRBV5-3
CDR3 protein: CARSFYPATNEKLFF
CDR3 DNA: TGTGCCAGAAGCTTTTACCCAGCAACTAATGAAAAACTGTTTTTT

D gene: .
clone size: few
J gene: TRBJ1-4
V gene: TRBV2
CDR3 protein: CASNSRGTNEKLFF
CDR3 DNA: TGTGCCAGCAACTCTAGGGGGACTAATGAAAAACTGTTTTTT

D gene: .
clone size: .
J gene: TRBJ1-4
V gene: TRBV24-1
CDR3 protein: CATSRVAATNEKLFF
CDR3 DNA: TGTGCCACCAGCCGAGTTGCTGCAACTAATGAAAAACTGTTTTTT

D gene: .
clone size: .
J gene: TRBJ1-2
V gene: TRBV6-5
CDR3 protein: CATEEARRTNYGYTF
CDR3 DNA: TGTGCCACTGAGGAGGCACGCAGGACTAACTATGGCTACACCTTC

D gene: .
clone size: .
J gene: TRBJ2-1
V gene: TRBV3-1/TRBV3-2
CDR3 protein: CASSQGREQFF
CDR3 DNA: TGTGCCAGCAGCCAAGGTCGTGAGCAGTTCTTC

D gene: TRBD1
clone size: .
J gene: TRBJ2-1
V gene: TRBV5-4
CDR3 protein: CASSLVGQGYNEQFF
CDR3 DNA: TGTGCCAGCAGCTTGGTAGGACAGGGCTACAATGAGCAGTTCTTC

D gene: .
clone size: .
J gene: TRBJ1-1
V gene: TRBV28
CDR3 protein: CASSLYGENTEAFF
CDR3 DNA: TGTGCCAGCAGTTTGTACGGGGAGAACACTGAAGCTTTCTTT

D gene: TRBD1
clone size: .
J gene: TRBJ2-3
V gene: TRBV6-5
CDR3 protein: CASSSDRGLSTDTQYF
CDR3 DNA: TGTGCCAGCAGTTCAGACAGGGGGCTTTCCACAGATACGCAGTATTTT

D gene: .
clone size: few
J gene: TRBJ2-7
V gene: TRBV7-9
CDR3 protein: CASSFPGQTSSYEQYF
CDR3 DNA: TGTGCCAGCAGCTTCCCAGGACAGACGAGCTCCTACGAGCAGTACTTC

D gene: .
clone size: .
J gene: TRBJ1-2
V gene: TRBV18
CDR3 protein: CASSPPGVDYGYTF
CDR3 DNA: TGTGCCAGCTCACCACCCGGGGTCGACTATGGCTACACCTTC

D gene: TRBD1
clone size: .
J gene: TRBJ1-4
V gene: TRBV3-1/TRBV3-2
CDR3 protein: CASSQGRQGLPPEKLFF
CDR3 DNA: TGTGCCAGCAGCCAGGGGCGACAGGGTCTGCCTCCTGAAAAACTGTTTTTT

D gene: TRBD1
clone size: .
J gene: TRBJ2-5
V gene: TRBV18
CDR3 protein: CASSQTGPGQETQYF
CDR3 DNA: TGTGCCAGCTCACAGACAGGGCCTGGACAAGAGACCCAGTACTTC

D gene: .
clone size: .
J gene: TRBJ1-3
V gene: TRBV11-2
CDR3 protein: CASSFGGDTIYF
CDR3 DNA: TGTGCCAGCAGCTTCGGGGGGGACACCATATATTTT

D gene: .
clone size: .
J gene: TRBJ2-5
V gene: TRBV11-3
CDR3 protein: CASSLAGSRETQYF
CDR3 DNA: TGTGCCAGCAGCTTAGCGGGTAGTAGGGAGACCCAGTACTTC

D gene: .
clone size: .
J gene: TRBJ1-1
V gene: TRBV2
CDR3 protein: CASSDPTGPNTEAFF
CDR3 DNA: TGTGCCAGCAGTGACCCCACAGGGCCGAACACTGAAGCTTTCTTT

D gene: .
clone size: .
J gene: TRBJ1-2
V gene: TRBV28
CDR3 protein: CASSPPGLEDGYTF
CDR3 DNA: TGTGCCAGCAGCCCGCCGGGACTTGAAGATGGCTACACCTTC

D gene: TRBD2
clone size: few
J gene: TRBJ2-1
V gene: TRBV5-8
CDR3 protein: CASSWLAGGFYEQFF
CDR3 DNA: TGTGCCAGCAGCTGGCTAGCGGGAGGGTTCTATGAGCAGTTCTTC

D gene: TRBD1
clone size: .
J gene: TRBJ1-5
V gene: TRBV16
CDR3 protein: CASSQPVGQGNQPQHF
CDR3 DNA: TGTGCCAGCAGCCAACCGGTGGGACAGGGGAATCAGCCCCAGCATTTT

D gene: TRBD1
clone size: once
J gene: TRBJ2-7
V gene: TRBV28
CDR3 protein: CASLDPQGALTYEQYF
CDR3 DNA: TGTGCCAGCCTGGACCCGCAGGGGGCCTTAACCTACGAGCAGTACTTC

D gene: TRBD2
clone size: .
J gene: TRBJ2-1
V gene: TRBV27
CDR3 protein: CAGLASGGNHNEQFF
CDR3 DNA: TGTGCCGGTCTCGCTAGCGGGGGGAATCACAATGAGCAGTTCTTC

D gene: .
clone size: .
J gene: TRBJ1-3
V gene: TRBV28
CDR3 protein: CASSISRDWDGNTIYF
CDR3 DNA: TGTGCCAGCAGTATTTCCCGGGACTGGGATGGAAACACCATATATTTT

D gene: .
clone size: .
J gene: TRBJ1-6
V gene: TRBV11-3
CDR3 protein: CASRLKRTTLHF
CDR3 DNA: TGTGCCAGCAGGCTAAAACGTACCACCCTCCACTTT

D gene: .
clone size: .
J gene: TRBJ1-2
V gene: TRBV9
CDR3 protein: CASSVVKQGPGYTF
CDR3 DNA: TGTGCCAGCAGCGTAGTTAAACAGGGTCCTGGCTACACCTTC

D gene: TRBD1
clone size: .
J gene: TRBJ1-5
V gene: TRBV19
CDR3 protein: CASSTGSHQPQHF
CDR3 DNA: TGTGCCAGTTCGACAGGGAGCCATCAGCCCCAGCATTTT

D gene: .
clone size: .
J gene: TRBJ1-4
V gene: TRBV6-1
CDR3 protein: CASSTGQTTEKLFF
CDR3 DNA: TGTGCCAGCAGCACTGGACAGACGACAGAAAAACTGTTTTTT

D gene: .
clone size: .
J gene: TRBJ1-1
V gene: TRBV5-4
CDR3 protein: CASSSFESTTYTEAFF
CDR3 DNA: TGTGCCAGCAGCTCCTTTGAGAGCACCACCTACACTGAAGCTTTCTTT

D gene: TRBD1
clone size: .
J gene: TRBJ2-7
V gene: TRBV9
CDR3 protein: CASSVAPTGAYEQYF
CDR3 DNA: TGTGCCAGCAGCGTAGCTCCGACAGGGGCCTACGAGCAGTACTTC

D gene: TRBD2
clone size: .
J gene: TRBJ2-2
V gene: TRBV4-2
CDR3 protein: CASSQNSGGTAGELFF
CDR3 DNA: TGTGCCAGCAGCCAGAATAGCGGGGGGACAGCCGGGGAGCTGTTTTTT

D gene: .
clone size: .
J gene: TRBJ1-1
V gene: TRBV6-4
CDR3 protein: CASSATRNTEAFF
CDR3 DNA: TGTGCCAGCAGTGCCACCAGGAACACTGAAGCTTTCTTT

D gene: TRBD2
clone size: .
J gene: TRBJ2-7
V gene: TRBV5-4
CDR3 protein: CASSVSGTSGREQYF
CDR3 DNA: TGTGCCAGCAGCGTCAGCGGGACTAGCGGGCGCGAGCAGTACTTC

D gene: TRBD2
clone size: .
J gene: TRBJ2-1
V gene: TRBV5-1
CDR3 protein: CASSFRGGTSGSSYNEQFF
CDR3 DNA: TGCGCCAGCAGCTTTCGAGGTGGGACTAGCGGGAGCTCCTACAATGAGCAGTTCTTC

D gene: TRBD2
clone size: few
J gene: TRBJ2-5
V gene: TRBV7-3
CDR3 protein: CASSLTGTSGGQETQYF
CDR3 DNA: TGTGCCAGCAGCTTAACGGGGACTAGCGGGGGGCAAGAGACCCAGTACTTC

D gene: .
clone size: .
J gene: TRBJ1-2
V gene: TRBV5-1
CDR3 protein: CASSHDSNYGYTF
CDR3 DNA: TGCGCCAGCAGCCACGACAGCAACTATGGCTACACCTTC

D gene: .
clone size: .
J gene: TRBJ2-5
V gene: TRBV7-2
CDR3 protein: CAGGGGIGETQYF
CDR3 DNA: TGTGCCGGAGGCGGGGGCATAGGGGAGACCCAGTACTTC

D gene: TRBD2
clone size: few
J gene: TRBJ2-1
V gene: TRBV5-4
CDR3 protein: CASSLAGGLGNEQFF
CDR3 DNA: TGTGCCAGCAGCTTGGCGGGAGGGCTGGGGAATGAGCAGTTCTTC

D gene: TRBD1
clone size: few
J gene: TRBJ2-2
V gene: TRBV9
CDR3 protein: CASSARQGAWTGELFF
CDR3 DNA: TGTGCCAGCAGCGCGAGACAGGGGGCTTGGACCGGGGAGCTGTTTTTT

D gene: .
clone size: .
J gene: TRBJ2-1
V gene: TRBV6-5
CDR3 protein: CATYSQGQGNEQFF
CDR3 DNA: TGTGCCACATATTCCCAGGGTCAGGGCAATGAGCAGTTCTTC